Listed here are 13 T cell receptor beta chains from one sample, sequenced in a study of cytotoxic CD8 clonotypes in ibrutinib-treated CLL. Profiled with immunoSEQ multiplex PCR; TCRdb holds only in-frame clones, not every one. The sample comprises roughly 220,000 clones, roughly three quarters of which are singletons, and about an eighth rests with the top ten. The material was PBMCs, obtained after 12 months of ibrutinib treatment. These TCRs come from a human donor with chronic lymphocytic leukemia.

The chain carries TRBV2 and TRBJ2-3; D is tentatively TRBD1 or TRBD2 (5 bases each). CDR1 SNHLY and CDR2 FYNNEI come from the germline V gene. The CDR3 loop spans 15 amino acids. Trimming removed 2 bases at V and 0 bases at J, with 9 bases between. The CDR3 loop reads CASSELRGSTDTQYF. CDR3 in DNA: TGTGCCAGCAGTGAACTGAGGGGAAGCACAGATACGCAGTATTTT.

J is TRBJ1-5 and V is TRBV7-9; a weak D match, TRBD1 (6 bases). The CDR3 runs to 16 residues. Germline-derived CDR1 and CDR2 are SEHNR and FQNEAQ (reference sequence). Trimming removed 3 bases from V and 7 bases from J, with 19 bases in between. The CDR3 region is CASSFARAGAEQPQHF. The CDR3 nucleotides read TGTGCCAGCAGCTTTGCCCGGGCGGGGGCCGAACAGCCCCAGCATTTT.

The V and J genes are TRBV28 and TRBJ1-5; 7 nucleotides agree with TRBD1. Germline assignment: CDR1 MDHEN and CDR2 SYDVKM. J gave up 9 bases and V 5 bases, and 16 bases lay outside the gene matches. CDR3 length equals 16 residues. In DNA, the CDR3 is TGTGCCAGCAGTGACGGGACAGTAACCTTCAGGCGGCCCCAGCATTTT. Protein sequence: CASSDGTVTFRRPQHF.

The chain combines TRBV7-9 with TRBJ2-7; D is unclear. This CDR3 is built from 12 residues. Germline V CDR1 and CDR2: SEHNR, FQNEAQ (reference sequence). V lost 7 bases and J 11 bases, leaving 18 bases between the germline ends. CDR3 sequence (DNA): TGTGCCAGCACGCCCGCGAGTGGCGTGGAGTACTTC. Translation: CASTPASGVEYF.

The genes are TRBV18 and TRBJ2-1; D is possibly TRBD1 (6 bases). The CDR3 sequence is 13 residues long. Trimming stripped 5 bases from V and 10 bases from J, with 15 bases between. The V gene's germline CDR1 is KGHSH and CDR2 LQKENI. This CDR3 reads CASSFRGPMEQFF. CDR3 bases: TGTGCCAGCTCATTCAGGGGCCCCATGGAGCAGTTCTTC.

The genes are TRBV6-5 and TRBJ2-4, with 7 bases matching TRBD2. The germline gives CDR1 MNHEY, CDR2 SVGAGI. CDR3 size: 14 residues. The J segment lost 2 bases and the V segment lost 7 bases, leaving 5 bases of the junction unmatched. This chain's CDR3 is CASTPGGTKNIQYF. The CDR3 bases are TGTGCCAGCACCCCCGGGGGGACCAAAAACATTCAGTACTTC.

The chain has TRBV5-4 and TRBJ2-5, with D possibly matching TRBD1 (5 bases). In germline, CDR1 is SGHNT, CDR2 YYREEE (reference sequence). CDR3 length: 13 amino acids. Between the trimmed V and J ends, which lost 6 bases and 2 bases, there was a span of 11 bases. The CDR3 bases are TGTGCCAGCATAATCCAGGGACAAGAGACCCAGTACTTC. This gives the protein CASIIQGQETQYF.

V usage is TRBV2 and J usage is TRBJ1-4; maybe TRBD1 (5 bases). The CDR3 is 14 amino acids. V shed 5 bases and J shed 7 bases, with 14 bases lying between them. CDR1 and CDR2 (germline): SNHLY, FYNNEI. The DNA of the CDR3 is TGTGCCAGCAGTCCCCGGGGCGCTGCTGAAAAACTGTTTTTT. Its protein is CASSPRGAAEKLFF. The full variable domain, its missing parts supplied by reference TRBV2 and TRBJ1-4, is EPEVTQTPSHQVTQMGQEVILRCVPISNHLYFYWYRQILGQKVEFLVSFYNNEISEKSEIFDDQFSVERPDGSNFTLKIRSTKLEDSAMYFCASSPRGAAEKLFFGSGTQLSVL.

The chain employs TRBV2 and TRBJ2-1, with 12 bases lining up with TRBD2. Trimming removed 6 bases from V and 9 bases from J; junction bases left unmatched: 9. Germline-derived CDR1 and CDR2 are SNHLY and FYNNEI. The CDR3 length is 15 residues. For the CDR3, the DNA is TGTGCCAGCAGCGAGGGACTAGCGGGTGTCCGTGAGCAGTTCTTC. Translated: CASSEGLAGVREQFF.

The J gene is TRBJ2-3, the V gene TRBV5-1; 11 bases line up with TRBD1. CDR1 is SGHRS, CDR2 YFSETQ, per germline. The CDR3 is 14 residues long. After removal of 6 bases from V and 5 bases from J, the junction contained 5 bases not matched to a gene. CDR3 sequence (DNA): TGCGCCAGCATTCCGGGACAGGGGGGAGATACGCAGTATTTT. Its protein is CASIPGQGGDTQYF.

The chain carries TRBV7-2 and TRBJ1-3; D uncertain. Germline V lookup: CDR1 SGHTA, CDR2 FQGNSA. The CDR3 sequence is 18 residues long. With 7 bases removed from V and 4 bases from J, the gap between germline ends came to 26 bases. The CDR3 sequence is CASTRRVSTGSSGNTIYF. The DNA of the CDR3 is TGTGCCAGCACCCGCCGGGTTTCTACGGGGTCGTCCGGAAACACCATATATTTT.

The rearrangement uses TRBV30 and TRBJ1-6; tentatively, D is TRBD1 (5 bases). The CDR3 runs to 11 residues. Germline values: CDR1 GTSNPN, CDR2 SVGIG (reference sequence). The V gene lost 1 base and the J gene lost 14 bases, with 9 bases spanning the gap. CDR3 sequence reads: CAWSARVTLHF. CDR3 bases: TGTGCCTGGAGTGCCAGGGTAACCCTCCACTTT.

In nucleotides, the CDR3 is TGCGCCAGCAGCCCCCCCTCAGGGGAAGAGACCCAGTACTTC. Its translation: CASSPPSGEETQYF. The genes are TRBV5-1 and TRBJ2-5, with a weak D call TRBD1 (6 bases). Trimming stripped 4 bases from V and 3 bases from J, with 13 bases between. Germline loops: CDR1 SGHRS, CDR2 YFSETQ. The CDR3 runs to 14 residues.